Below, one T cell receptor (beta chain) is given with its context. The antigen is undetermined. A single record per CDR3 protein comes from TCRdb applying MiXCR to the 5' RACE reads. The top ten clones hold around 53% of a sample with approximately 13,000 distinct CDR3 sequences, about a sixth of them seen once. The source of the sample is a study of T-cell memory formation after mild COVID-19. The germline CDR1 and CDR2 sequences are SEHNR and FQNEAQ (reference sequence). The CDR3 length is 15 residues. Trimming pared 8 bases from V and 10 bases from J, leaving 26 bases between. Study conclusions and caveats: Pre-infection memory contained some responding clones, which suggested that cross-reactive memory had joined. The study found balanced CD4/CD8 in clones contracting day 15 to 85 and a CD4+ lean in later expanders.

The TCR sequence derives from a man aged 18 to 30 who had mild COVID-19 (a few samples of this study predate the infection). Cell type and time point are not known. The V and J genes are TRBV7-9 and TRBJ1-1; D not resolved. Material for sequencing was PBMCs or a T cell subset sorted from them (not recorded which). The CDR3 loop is CASRPEAAPLGRAFF. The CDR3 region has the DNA TGTGCCAGCCGCCCCGAGGCAGCCCCTCTCGGGCGAGCTTTCTTT.